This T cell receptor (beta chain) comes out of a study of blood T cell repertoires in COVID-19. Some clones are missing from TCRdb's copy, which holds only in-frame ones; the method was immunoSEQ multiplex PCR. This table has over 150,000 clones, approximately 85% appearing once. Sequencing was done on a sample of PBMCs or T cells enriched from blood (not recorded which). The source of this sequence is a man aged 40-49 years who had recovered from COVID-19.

The CDR3 sequence is CASSGTGSSGELFF. CDR3 in DNA: TGTGCCAGCAGCGGAACAGGGTCGAGCGGGGAGCTGTTTTTT. V usage is TRBV5-5 and J usage is TRBJ2-2, with D maybe TRBD1 (6 bases). V lost 4 bases and J lost 7, with 14 bases in between. The CDR3 spans 14 residues. The V gene's germline CDR1 is SGHKS and CDR2 YYEKEE (reference sequence).